The 4 T cell receptor beta chains reported below all come from one sample, sequenced in a study of human T cells and chemical hapten exposure. Documented time point: patch test 1, 2 weeks after DPC sensitization. Described treatment: therapeutic diphenylcyclopropenone sensitization with weekly scalp DPC. TCRdb re-called the RACE reads through MiXCR, storing one row per CDR3 protein. The sample holds about 120,000 distinct CDR3 sequences, approximately 13% seen once. Here the sequenced sample was whole blood, taken in connection with sensitization to the hapten diphenylcyclopropenone (DPC). These receptors were obtained from a man younger than 35 with alopecia areata. Some clones in this sample may be carry-over from other donors' samples.

CDR3 residues: CASRGTSAADTQYF. CDR3 coding DNA: TGTGCCAGCAGAGGGACTAGCGCAGCAGATACGCAGTATTTT. The chain uses TRBV7-3 and TRBJ2-3, with TRBD2 identical over 10 bases. V shed 6 bases and J 4 bases; nucleotides not matched to a gene: 4. Germline V CDR1 and CDR2: SGHTA, FQGTGA. The CDR3 is 14 amino acids.

V is TRBV2 and J is TRBJ2-3, with 7 bases lining up with TRBD1. From germline, CDR1 is SNHLY and CDR2 FYNNEI. V lost 6 bases, J lost 3 bases, and 3 bases stayed unmatched. The CDR3 has 13 amino acids. CDR3 region: CASRQQGTDTQYF. The CDR3 DNA is TGTGCCAGCAGGCAACAGGGGACAGATACGCAGTATTTT.

This clonotype was seen many times. The V call is TRBV2, the J call TRBJ2-7; 7 bases are a match to TRBD1. This CDR3 has 14 amino acids. The V gene end was trimmed by 6 bases and the J gene end by 6 bases; junction bases not matched to a gene: 11. Germline V gene sequence: CDR1 SNHLY, CDR2 FYNNEI. CDR3 region: CASSPMGQLGEQYF. CDR3 DNA sequence: TGTGCCAGCAGCCCTATGGGACAGCTGGGCGAGCAGTACTTC.

This chain uses TRBV10-3 with TRBJ2-1; TRBD2 is a possible D gene (6 bases). Germline CDR1 ENHRY, CDR2 SYGVKD. V lost 6 bases, J lost 10 bases, and 16 bases lay in between. The CDR3 totals 13 residues. The CDR3 nucleotides are TGTGCCATCAGATCCGACGCGGGGTCGGAGCAGTTCTTC. It encodes CAIRSDAGSEQFF.